Below, one TCR beta chain is given with its context. Its antigen remains unidentified. Deletions cut 0 bases from V and 2 bases from J, with 4 bases between. Germline CDR1 is LNHDA and CDR2 is SQIVND (reference sequence). CDR3 length equals 13 residues. 13 Jbeta primers and 60 Vbeta primers were used for the PCR. The data were produced by immunoSEQ multiplex PCR, yet TCRdb's version contains in-frame clones alone and is incomplete. The sample has about 77,000 clones, around 84% seen once. This sample is part of a study of cytomegalovirus exposure and HLA in healthy donors. Overall study results and limits: A later analysis reportedly identified an Asian-associated ancestry cluster as carrying fewer N-insertions than the roughly 720-donor mean. In a later analysis, HLA-associated beta chains showed higher expansion and lower generation probabilities than comparable chains.

This rearrangement joins TRBV19 to TRBJ1-2, with D uncertain. Sequenced sample: PBMCs. This TCR derives from a man between 40 and 49 years old in good health and CMV-seronegative. CDR3 in DNA: TGTGCCAGTAGTATAGACCAGAACTATGGCTACACCTTC. Amino acid sequence: CASSIDQNYGYTF. The whole variable domain, remainder taken from reference TRBV19 and TRBJ1-2, is DGGITQSPKYLFRKEGQNVTLSCEQNLNHDAMYWYRQDPGQGLRLIYYSQIVNDFQKGDIAEGYSVSREKKESFPLTVTSAQKNPTAFYLCASSIDQNYGYTFGSGTRLTVV.